Below, 2 T cell receptor beta chains from the same sample are listed, as sequenced in a study of blood T cells in healthy people across ages. With a J-beta primer mix and a sample-barcoded 5' primer, a second PCR ran roughly 6 to 11 cycles. A single record per CDR3 protein comes from TCRdb applying MiXCR to the 5' RACE reads. The table shows approximately 900,000 distinct CDR3 sequences, with roughly 50% occurring only once. Sequenced sample: blood. The receptors originated from a man aged 25-45 years in good health.

This clonotype was detected only once. The chain uses TRBV20-1 and TRBJ1-6; D ambiguous. CDR3 length: 14 amino acids. Germline V gives CDR1 DFQATT, CDR2 SNEGSKA (reference sequence). V was pared by 5 bases and J by 5 bases, with 13 bases between. The CDR3 coding sequence is TGCAGTGCTGATGATGCGGGGAATAATTCACCCCTCCACTTT. As protein: CSADDAGNNSPLHF.

This clonotype was picked up a small number of times. The chain joins TRBV18 to TRBJ2-1, with 7 bases aligning to TRBD2. CDR1 is KGHSH, CDR2 LQKENI, per germline. This CDR3 is 14 amino acids long. V was pared by 1 base and J by 8 bases, with 5 bases of the junction left unmatched. In DNA, the CDR3 is TGTGCCAGCTCACCACGGCTAGCGGTGGATGAGCAGTTCTTC. It is translated as CASSPRLAVDEQFF.